The 2 T cell receptor beta chains below all came from one sample that was sequenced in a study of T-cell memory formation after mild COVID-19. TCRdb re-analysed the 5' RACE reads in MiXCR, keeping a single row per CDR3 protein. Here the sample spans 300,000 to 400,000 distinct CDR3 sequences, 25% to 30% being singletons. What was sequenced was PBMCs or a T cell subset sorted from them (not recorded which). The receptor source for this set is an adult woman who had mild COVID-19 (a few samples of this study predate the infection). Cell type and time point are not known.

This clonotype has just a few counts. The J gene is TRBJ2-3, the V gene TRBV12-3 or TRBV12-4; TRBD2 aligns across 11 bases. After removal of 6 bases from V and 4 bases from J, the junction contained 9 bases not matched to a gene. The CDR3 runs 16 residues. CDR3 DNA sequence: TGTGCCAGCAGATCTTCGACTAGCGGGGAGCCAGATACGCAGTATTTT. This encodes CASRSSTSGEPDTQYF.

This chain connects TRBV12-3 or TRBV12-4 to TRBJ2-7, with TRBD1 matching over 8 bases. J was trimmed by 4 bases and V by 6 bases; bases with no gene match: 11. The CDR3 is 15 amino acids. The DNA of the CDR3 is TGTGCCAGCAGCCGAGTATCAGGGGGCCTTTACGAGCAGTACTTC. Translating gives CASSRVSGGLYEQYF.